The following is a T cell receptor (beta chain) sequence with its context. The antigen is undetermined. The germline V gene encodes CDR1 SGDLS and CDR2 YYNGEE. The CDR3 totals 15 residues. Trimming shortened V by 3 bases and J by 2 bases, and 15 bases separated the two germline ends. The sample belongs to a study of brain metastases from non-small cell lung cancer. Study results and limitations: In 60% to 70% of brain metastases, T-cell clones were expanded compared with matched primary tumors. Paired brain metastases and primary tumors largely shared TCR repertoires.

Sequencing used immunoSEQ multiplex PCR; TCRdb keeps in-frame clones, though not all of them. The sample has some 400 clones, roughly 81% seen once; the top ten hold around 20%. The source of this sequence is a donor at least 40 years old with non-small cell lung cancer. What was sequenced was tissue from a brain metastasis. The V gene is TRBV9, the J gene TRBJ2-7; perhaps TRBD2 as D (5 bases). This CDR3 reads CASSEALGGTYEQYF. Written as DNA, the CDR3 is TGTGCCAGCAGCGAGGCCCTAGGAGGAACCTACGAGCAGTACTTC.